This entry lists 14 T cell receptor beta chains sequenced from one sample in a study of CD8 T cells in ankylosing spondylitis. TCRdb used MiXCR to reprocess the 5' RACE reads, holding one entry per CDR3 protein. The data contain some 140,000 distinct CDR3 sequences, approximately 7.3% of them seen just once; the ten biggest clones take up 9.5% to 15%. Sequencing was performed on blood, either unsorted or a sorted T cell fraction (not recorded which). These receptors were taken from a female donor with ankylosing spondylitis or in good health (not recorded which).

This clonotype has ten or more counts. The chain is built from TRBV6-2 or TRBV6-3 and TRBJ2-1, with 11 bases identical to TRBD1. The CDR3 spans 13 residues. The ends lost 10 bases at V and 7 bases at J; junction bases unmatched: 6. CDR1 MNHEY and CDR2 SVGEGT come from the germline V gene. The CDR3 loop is CATGTGGQNEQFF. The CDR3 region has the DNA TGTGCCACCGGGACAGGGGGGCAAAATGAGCAGTTCTTC.

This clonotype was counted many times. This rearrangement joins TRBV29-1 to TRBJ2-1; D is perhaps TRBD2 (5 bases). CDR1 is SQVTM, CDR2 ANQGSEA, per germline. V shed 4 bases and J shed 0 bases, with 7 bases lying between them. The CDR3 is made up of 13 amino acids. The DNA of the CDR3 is TGCAGCGTTGGGAGGAGCTCCTACAATGAGCAGTTCTTC. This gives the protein CSVGRSSYNEQFF.

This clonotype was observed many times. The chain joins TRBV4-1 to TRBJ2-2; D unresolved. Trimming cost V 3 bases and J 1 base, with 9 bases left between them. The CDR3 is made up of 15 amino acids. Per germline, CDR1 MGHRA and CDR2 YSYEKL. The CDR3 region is CASSQPWENTGELFF. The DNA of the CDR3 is TGCGCCAGCAGCCAGCCTTGGGAGAACACCGGGGAGCTGTTTTTT.

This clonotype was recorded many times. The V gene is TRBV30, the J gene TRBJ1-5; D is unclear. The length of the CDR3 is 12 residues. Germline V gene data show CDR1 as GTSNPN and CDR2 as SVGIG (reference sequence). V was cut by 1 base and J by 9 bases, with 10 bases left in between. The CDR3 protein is CAWSEGMGPQHF. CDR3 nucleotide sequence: TGTGCCTGGAGTGAAGGGATGGGGCCCCAGCATTTT. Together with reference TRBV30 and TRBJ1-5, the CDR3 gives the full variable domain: SQTIHQWPATLVQPVGSPLSLECTVEGTSNPNLYWYRQAAGRGLQLLFYSVGIGQISSEVPQNLSASRPQDRQFILSSKKLLLSDSGFYLCAWSEGMGPQHFGDGTRLSIL.

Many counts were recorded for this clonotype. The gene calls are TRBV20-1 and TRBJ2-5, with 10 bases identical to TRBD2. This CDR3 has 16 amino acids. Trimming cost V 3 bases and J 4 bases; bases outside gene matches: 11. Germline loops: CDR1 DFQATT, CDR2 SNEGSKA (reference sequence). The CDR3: CSARSSGGAGGETQYF. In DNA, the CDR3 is TGCAGTGCTAGGTCAAGCGGGGGGGCCGGAGGAGAGACCCAGTACTTC.

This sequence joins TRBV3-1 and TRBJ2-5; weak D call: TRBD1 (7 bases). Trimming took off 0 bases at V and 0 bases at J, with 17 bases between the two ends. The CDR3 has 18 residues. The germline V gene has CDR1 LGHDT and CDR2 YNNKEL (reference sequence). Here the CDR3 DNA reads TGTGCCAGCAGCCAAGAAAGGAGGGACAGAGAGTACCAAGAGACCCAGTACTTC. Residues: CASSQERRDREYQETQYF.

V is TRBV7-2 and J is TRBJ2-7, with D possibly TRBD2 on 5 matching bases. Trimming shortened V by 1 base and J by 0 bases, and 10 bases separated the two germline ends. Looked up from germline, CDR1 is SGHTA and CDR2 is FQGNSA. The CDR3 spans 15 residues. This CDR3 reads CASSLVPGSSYEQYF. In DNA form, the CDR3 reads TGTGCCAGCAGCTTAGTCCCGGGAAGCTCCTACGAGCAGTACTTC.

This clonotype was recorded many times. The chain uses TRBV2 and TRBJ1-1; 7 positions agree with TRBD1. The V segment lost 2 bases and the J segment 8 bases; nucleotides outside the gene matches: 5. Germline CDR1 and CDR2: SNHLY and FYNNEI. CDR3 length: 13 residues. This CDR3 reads CASSERQGGEAFF. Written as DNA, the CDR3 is TGTGCCAGCAGTGAAAGACAGGGAGGGGAAGCTTTCTTT.

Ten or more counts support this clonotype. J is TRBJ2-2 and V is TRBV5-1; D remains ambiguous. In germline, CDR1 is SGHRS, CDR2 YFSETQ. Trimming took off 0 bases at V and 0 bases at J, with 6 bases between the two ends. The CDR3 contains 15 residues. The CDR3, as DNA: TGCGCCAGCAGCTTGGGCCTCGCGAACACCGGGGAGCTGTTTTTT. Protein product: CASSLGLANTGELFF. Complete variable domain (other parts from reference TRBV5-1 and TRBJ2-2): KAGVTQTPRYLIKTRGQQVTLSCSPISGHRSVSWYQQTPGQGLQFLFEYFSETQRNKGNFPGRFSGRQFSNSRSEMNVSTLELGDSALYLCASSLGLANTGELFFGEGSRLTVL.

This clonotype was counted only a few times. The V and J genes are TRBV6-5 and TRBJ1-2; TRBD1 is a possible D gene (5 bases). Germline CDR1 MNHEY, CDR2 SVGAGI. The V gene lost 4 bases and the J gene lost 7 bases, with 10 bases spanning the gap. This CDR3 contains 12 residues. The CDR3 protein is CASSLRGFGYTF. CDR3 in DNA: TGTGCCAGCAGTTTAAGGGGTTTTGGCTACACCTTC.

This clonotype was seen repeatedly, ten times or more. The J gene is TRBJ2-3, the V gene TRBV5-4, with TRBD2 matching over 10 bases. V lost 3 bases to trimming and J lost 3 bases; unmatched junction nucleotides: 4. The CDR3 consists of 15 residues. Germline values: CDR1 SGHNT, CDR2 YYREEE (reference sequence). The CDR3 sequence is CASSSGLARTDTQYF. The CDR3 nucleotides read TGTGCCAGCAGCTCGGGACTAGCGCGGACAGATACGCAGTATTTT. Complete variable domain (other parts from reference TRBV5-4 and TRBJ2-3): ETGVTQSPTHLIKTRGQQVTLRCSSQSGHNTVSWYQQALGQGPQFIFQYYREEENGRGNFPPRFSGLQFPNYSSELNVNALELDDSALYLCASSSGLARTDTQYFGPGTRLTVL.

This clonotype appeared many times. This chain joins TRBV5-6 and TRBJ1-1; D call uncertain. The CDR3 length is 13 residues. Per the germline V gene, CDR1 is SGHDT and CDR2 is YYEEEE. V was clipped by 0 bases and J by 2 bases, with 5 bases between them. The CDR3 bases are TGTGCCAGCAGCTTGGGAAGTAACACTGAAGCTTTCTTT. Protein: CASSLGSNTEAFF.

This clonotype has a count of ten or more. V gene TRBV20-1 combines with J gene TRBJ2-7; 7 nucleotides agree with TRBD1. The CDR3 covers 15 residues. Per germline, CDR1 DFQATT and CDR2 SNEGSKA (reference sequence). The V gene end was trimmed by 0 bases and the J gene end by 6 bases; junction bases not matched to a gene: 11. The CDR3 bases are TGCAGTGCTAGAGACCAGGGGGAATTAAAGGGCGAGCAGTACTTC. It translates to CSARDQGELKGEQYF.

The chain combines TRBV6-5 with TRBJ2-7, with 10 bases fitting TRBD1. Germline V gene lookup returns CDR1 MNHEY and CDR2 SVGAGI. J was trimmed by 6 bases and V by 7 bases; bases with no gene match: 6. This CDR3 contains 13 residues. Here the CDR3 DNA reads TGTGCCAGCAATTTGGACAGGGGGGGCGAGCAGTACTTC. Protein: CASNLDRGGEQYF.